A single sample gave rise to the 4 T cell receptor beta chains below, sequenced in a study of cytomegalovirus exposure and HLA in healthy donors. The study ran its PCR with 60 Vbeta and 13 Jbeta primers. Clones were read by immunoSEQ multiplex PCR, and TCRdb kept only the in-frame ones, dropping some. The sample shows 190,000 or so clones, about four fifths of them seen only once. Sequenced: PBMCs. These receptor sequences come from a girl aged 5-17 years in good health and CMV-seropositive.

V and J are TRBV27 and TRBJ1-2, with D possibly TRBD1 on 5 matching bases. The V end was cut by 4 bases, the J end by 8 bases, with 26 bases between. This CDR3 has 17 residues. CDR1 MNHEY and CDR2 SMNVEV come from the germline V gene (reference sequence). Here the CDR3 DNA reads TGTGCCAGCAGTTCCCCCGCCGGGGGGGAAAGGGCTTGGGGCTACACCTTC. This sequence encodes CASSSPAGGERAWGYTF.

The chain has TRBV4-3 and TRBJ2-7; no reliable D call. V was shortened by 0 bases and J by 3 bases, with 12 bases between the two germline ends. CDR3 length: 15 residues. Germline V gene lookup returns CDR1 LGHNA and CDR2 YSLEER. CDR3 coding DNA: TGCGCCAGCAGCCAAGATCGTTCAGGTAGCTACGAGCAGTACTTC. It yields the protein CASSQDRSGSYEQYF.

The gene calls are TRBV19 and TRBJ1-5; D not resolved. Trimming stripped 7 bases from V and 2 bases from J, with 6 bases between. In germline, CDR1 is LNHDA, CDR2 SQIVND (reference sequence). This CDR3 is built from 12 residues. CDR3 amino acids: CASNMGNQPQHF. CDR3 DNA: TGTGCCAGTAACATGGGCAATCAGCCCCAGCATTTT.

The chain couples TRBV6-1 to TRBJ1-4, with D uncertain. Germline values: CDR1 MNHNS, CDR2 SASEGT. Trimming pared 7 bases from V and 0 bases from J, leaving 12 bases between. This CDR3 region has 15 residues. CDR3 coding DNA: TGTGCCAGCACCTTGAAGCGAGCAACTAATGAAAAACTGTTTTTT. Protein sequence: CASTLKRATNEKLFF.